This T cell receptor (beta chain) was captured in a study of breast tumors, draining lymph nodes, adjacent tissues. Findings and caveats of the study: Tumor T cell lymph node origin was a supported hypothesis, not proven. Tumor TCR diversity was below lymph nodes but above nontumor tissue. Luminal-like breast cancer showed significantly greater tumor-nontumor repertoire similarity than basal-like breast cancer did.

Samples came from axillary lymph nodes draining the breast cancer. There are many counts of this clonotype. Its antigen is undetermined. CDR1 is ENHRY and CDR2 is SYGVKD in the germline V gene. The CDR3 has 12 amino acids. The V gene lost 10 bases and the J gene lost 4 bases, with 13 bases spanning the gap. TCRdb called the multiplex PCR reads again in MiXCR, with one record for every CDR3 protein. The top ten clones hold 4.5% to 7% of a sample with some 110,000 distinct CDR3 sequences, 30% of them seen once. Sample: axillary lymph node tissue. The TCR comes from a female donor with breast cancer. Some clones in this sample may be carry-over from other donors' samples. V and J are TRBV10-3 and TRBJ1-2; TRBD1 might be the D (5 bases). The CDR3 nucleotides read TGTGCCACGGGACTCCTGAGCTATGGCTACACCTTC. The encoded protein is CATGLLSYGYTF.